This T cell receptor beta chain was obtained from a study of glioma-infiltrating T cells after dendritic cell vaccination. Study background: Glioblastoma patients came from Phase I and II dendritic cell vaccination trials. Between the early 2000s and the early 2010s, patients got autologous tumor lysate-pulsed dendritic cell vaccines.

The method was immunoSEQ multiplex PCR; TCRdb's version includes in-frame clones alone and lacks a portion of them. The top ten clones hold around 8.5% of a sample with some 78,000 clones, roughly 85% of them seen once. Germline V CDR1 and CDR2: SGDLS, YYNGEE. V lost 0 bases and J 9 bases, leaving 13 bases between the germline ends. The CDR3 length is 14 residues. The time point: after dendritic cell vaccination, including at tumor progression/relapse. None of the glioblastoma patients had an isocitrate dehydrogenase mutation. PBMC sampling occurred before vaccination, two weeks after the third dose, and at progression.

This TCR came from a human donor with glioblastoma. The chain uses TRBV9 and TRBJ2-4; D perhaps matches TRBD2 (5 bases). This specimen consisted of blood, obtained after dendritic cell vaccination. CDR3 residues: CASSVGEGSSIQYF. As DNA, the CDR3 is TGTGCCAGCAGCGTAGGAGAAGGGAGTTCCATTCAGTACTTC.